This T cell receptor beta chain was sequenced for a study of blood T cell repertoires in COVID-19. Study-wide context: Sites across the United States, Italy and Spain contributed samples from acute and convalescent COVID-19. Sample material is recorded as cDNA or gDNA derived from T cells, B-cell-depleted T cells, or PBMCs.

Regarding this clone: Germline and junction disagree at one end, which may indicate a read error.

Germline loops: CDR1 SGHTA, CDR2 FQGNSA. The length of the CDR3 is 16 residues. Per the original data handling: Nucleated cell number was recorded as an estimate derived from reference gene primer amplification. TCRdb's copy holds only in-frame clones and misses some; the assay was immunoSEQ multiplex PCR. D and trimming were read from the DNA, whereas the V and J calls and clone size are those reported in that table. The table shows 310,000 or so clones, with 70% to 90% occurring only once. V usage is TRBV7-2 and J usage is TRBJ2-3; 13 nucleotides align to TRBD2. The sample comprised peripheral blood. This TCR was recovered from a man aged 65 to 79 with acute or convalescent COVID-19. CDR3 nucleotides: TGTGCCAGCAGCTTTGGTCCCGGACTAGCGGGGGCCCAGACAGATTTT. This sequence encodes CASSFGPGLAGAQTDF.